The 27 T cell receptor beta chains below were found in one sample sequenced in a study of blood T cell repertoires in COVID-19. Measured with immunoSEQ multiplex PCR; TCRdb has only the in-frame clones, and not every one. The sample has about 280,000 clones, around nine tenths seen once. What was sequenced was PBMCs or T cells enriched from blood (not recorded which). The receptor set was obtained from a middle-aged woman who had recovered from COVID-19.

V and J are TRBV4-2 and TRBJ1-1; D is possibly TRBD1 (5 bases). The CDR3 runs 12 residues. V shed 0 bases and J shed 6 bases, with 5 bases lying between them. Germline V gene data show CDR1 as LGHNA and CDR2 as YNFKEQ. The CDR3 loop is CASSQETAEAFF. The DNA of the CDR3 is TGTGCCAGCAGCCAAGAGACAGCTGAAGCTTTCTTT.

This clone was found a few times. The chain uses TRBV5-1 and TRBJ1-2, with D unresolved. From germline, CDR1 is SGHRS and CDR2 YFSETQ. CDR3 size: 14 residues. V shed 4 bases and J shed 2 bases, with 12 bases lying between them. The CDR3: CASSDPTSNYGYTF. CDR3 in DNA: TGCGCCAGCAGCGACCCGACAAGCAACTATGGCTACACCTTC.

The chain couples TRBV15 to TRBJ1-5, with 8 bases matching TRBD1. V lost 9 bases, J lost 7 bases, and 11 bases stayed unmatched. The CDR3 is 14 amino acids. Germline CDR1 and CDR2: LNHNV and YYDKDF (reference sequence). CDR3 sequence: CATRDDRGRQPQHF. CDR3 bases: TGTGCCACAAGAGATGACAGGGGACGGCAGCCCCAGCATTTT.

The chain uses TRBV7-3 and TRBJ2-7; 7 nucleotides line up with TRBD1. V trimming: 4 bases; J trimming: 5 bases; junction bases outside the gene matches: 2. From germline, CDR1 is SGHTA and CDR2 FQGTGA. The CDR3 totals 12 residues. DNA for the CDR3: TGTGCCAGCAGCTCAGGGGGAGACGAGCAGTACTTC. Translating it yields CASSSGGDEQYF.

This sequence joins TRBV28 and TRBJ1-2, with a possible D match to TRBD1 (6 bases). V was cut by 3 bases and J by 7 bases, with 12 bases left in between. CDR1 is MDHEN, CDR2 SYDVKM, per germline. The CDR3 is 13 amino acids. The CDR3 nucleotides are TGTGCCAGCAGTTTCCAGGGAGGGGGTGGCTACACCTTC. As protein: CASSFQGGGGYTF.

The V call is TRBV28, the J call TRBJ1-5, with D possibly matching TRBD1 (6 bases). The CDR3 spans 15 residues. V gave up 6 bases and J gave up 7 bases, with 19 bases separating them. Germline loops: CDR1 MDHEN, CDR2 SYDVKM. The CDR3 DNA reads TGTGCCAGCAGGAGAGGACAGCCCAGGTTACAGCCCCAGCATTTT. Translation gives CASRRGQPRLQPQHF.

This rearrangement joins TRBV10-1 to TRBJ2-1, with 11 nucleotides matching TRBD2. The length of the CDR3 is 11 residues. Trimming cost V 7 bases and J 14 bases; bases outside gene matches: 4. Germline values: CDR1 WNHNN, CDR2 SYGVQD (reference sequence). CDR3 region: CASTRLAGKFF. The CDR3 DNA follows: TGCGCCAGCACCAGACTAGCGGGAAAGTTCTTC.

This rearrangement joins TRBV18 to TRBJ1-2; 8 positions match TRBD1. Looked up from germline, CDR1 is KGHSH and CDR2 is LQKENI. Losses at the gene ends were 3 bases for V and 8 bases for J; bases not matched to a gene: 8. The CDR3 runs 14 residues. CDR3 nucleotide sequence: TGTGCCAGCTCACCGCAAACGGGACAGGAGGGCTACACCTTC. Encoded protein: CASSPQTGQEGYTF.

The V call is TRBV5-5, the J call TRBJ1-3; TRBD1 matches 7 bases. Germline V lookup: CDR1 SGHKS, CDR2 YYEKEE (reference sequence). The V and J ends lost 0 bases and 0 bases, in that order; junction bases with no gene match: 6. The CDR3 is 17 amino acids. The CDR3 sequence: CASSLVGQRLSGNTIYF. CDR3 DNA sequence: TGTGCCAGCAGCTTGGTGGGACAGCGACTCTCTGGAAACACCATATATTTT.

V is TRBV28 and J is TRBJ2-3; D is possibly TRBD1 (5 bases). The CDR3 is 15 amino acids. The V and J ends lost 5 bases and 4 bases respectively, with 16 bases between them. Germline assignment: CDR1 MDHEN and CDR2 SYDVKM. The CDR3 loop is CASSPTTVRADTQYF. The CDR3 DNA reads TGTGCCAGCAGTCCCACGACAGTACGGGCAGATACGCAGTATTTT.

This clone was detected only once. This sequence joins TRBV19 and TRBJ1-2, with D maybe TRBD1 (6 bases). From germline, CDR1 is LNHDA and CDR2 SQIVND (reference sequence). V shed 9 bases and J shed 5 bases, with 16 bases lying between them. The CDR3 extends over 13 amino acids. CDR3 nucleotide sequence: TGTGCCAGCGAGAGGGGGTCCGGGTATGGCTACACCTTC. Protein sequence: CASERGSGYGYTF.

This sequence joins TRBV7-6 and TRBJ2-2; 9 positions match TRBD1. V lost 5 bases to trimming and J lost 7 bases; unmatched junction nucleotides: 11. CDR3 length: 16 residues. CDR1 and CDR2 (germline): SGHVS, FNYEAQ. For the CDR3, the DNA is TGTGCCAGCAGCGCCACCGGGACAGGGATTGGCGGGGAGCTGTTTTTT. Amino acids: CASSATGTGIGGELFF. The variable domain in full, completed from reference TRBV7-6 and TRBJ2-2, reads GAGVSQSPRYKVTKRGQDVALRCDPISGHVSLYWYRQALGQGPEFLTYFNYEAQQDKSGLPNDRFSAERPEGSISTLTIQRTEQRDSAMYRCASSATGTGIGGELFFGEGSRLTVL.

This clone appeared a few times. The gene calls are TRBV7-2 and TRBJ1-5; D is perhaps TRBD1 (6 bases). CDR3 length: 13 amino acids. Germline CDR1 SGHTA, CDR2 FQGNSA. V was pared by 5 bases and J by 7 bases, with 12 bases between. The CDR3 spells CASSTRQAQPQHF. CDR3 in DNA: TGTGCCAGCAGCACCAGACAGGCCCAGCCCCAGCATTTT.

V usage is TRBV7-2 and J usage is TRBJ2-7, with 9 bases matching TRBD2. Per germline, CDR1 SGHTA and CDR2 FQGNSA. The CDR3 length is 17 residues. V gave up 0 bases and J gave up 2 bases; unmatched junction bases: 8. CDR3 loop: CASSLAKGGGRAYEQYF. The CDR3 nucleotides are TGTGCCAGCAGCTTAGCGAAAGGTGGCGGGAGGGCCTACGAGCAGTACTTC.

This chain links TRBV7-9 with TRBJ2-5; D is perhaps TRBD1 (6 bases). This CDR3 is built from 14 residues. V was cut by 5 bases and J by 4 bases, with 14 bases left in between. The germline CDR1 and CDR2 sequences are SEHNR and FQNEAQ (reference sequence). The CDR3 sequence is CASSLPQGGETQYF. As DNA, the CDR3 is TGTGCCAGCAGCCTTCCACAGGGTGGAGAGACCCAGTACTTC.

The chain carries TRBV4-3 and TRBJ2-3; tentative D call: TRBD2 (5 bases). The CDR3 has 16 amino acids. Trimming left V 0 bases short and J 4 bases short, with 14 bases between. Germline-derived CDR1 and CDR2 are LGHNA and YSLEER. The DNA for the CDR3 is TGCGCCAGCAGCCAAGATCTAGGACTTGGGCCAGATACGCAGTATTTT. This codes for CASSQDLGLGPDTQYF.

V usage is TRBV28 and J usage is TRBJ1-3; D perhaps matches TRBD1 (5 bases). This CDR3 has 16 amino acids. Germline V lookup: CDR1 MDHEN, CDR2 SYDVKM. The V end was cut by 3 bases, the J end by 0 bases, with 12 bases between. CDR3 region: CASSLGGGNSGNTIYF. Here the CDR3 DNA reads TGTGCCAGCAGTTTGGGTGGGGGGAACTCTGGAAACACCATATATTTT.

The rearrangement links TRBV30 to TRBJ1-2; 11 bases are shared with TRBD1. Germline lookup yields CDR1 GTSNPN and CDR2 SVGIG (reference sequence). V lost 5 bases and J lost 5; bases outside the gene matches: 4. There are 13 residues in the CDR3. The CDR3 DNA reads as TGTGCCTGGGGGACAGGGGGAAATTATGGCTACACCTTC. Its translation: CAWGTGGNYGYTF.

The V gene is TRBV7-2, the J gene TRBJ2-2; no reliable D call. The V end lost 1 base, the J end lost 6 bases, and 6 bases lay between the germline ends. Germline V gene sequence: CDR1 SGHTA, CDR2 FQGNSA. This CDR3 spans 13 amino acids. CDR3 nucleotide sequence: TGTGCCAGCAGCTTAGGGCCCCCCGGGGAGCTGTTTTTT. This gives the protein CASSLGPPGELFF.

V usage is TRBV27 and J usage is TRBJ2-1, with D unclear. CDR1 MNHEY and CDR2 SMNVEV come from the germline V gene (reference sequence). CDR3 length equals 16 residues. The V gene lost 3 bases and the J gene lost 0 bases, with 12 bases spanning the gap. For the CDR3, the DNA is TGTGCCAGCAGTTTTAATACGTTGAGCTCCTACAATGAGCAGTTCTTC. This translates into CASSFNTLSSYNEQFF.

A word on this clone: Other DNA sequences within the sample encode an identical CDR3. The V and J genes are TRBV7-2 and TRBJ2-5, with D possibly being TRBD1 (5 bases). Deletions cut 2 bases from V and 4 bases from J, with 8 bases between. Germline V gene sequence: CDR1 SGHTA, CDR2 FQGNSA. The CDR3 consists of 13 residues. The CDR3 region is CASSLTGGETQYF. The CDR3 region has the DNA TGTGCCAGCAGCTTAACAGGTGGAGAGACCCAGTACTTC.

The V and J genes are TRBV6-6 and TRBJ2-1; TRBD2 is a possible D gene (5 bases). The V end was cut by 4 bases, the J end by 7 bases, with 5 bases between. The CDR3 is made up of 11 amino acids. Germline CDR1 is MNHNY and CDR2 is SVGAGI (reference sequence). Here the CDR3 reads CASSSGNEQFF. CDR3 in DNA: TGTGCCAGCAGTTCGGGGAATGAGCAGTTCTTC.

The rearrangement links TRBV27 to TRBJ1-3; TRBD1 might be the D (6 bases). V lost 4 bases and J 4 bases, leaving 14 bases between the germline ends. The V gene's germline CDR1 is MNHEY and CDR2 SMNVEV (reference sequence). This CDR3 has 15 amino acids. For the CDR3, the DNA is TGTGCCAGCAGTTGGGGGGGGGCCTACGGAAACACCATATATTTT. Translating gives CASSWGGAYGNTIYF.

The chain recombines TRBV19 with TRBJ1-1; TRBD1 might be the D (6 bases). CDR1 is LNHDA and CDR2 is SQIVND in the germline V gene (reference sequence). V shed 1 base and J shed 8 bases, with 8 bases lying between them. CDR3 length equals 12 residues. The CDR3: CASSIVDREAFF. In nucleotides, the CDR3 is TGTGCCAGTAGTATAGTCGACAGGGAAGCTTTCTTT.

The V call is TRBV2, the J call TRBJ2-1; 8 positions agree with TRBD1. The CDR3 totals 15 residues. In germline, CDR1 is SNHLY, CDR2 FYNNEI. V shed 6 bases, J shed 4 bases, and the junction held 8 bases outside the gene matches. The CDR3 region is CASRSDRGYYNEQFF. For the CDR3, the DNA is TGTGCCAGCAGATCCGACAGGGGTTATTACAATGAGCAGTTCTTC.

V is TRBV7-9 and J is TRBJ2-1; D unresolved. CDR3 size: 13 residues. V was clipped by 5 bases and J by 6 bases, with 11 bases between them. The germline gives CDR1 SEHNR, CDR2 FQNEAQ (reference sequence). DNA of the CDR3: TGTGCCAGCAGCCAGAAGGCTAGCAATGAGCAGTTCTTC. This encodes CASSQKASNEQFF.

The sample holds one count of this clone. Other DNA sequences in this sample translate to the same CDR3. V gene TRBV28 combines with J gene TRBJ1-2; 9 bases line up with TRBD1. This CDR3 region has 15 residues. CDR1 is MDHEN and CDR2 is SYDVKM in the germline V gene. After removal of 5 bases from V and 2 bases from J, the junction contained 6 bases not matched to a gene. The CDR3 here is CASSTPGTGNYGYTF. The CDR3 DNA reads TGTGCCAGCAGTACACCCGGGACAGGGAACTATGGCTACACCTTC.